One and the same sample provided the 12 T cell receptor beta chains below, sequenced in a study of CD8 T cells in ankylosing spondylitis. MiXCR was run by TCRdb on the 5' RACE reads, yielding one entry per CDR3 protein. Of roughly 280,000 distinct CDR3 sequences listed, 15% to 20% are singletons. The material sequenced was blood, either unsorted or a sorted T cell fraction (not recorded which). These receptors all come from a male donor with ankylosing spondylitis or in good health (not recorded which).

This clonotype appeared a few times. V usage is TRBV10-3 and J usage is TRBJ2-2; D is undetermined. Trimming cost V 0 bases and J 6 bases, with 5 bases left between them. The CDR3 covers 13 residues. Germline CDR1 reads ENHRY; CDR2 reads SYGVKD. CDR3 sequence: CAISESGPGELFF. The CDR3, as DNA: TGTGCCATCAGTGAGTCGGGCCCCGGGGAGCTGTTTTTT.

The gene calls are TRBV2 and TRBJ2-2; D remains ambiguous. V lost 6 bases, J lost 6 bases, and 14 bases lay in between. CDR1 is SNHLY, CDR2 FYNNEI, per germline. CDR3 size: 14 residues. The CDR3 sequence is CASSVSETAGELFF. DNA of the CDR3: TGTGCCAGCAGCGTCAGCGAAACGGCCGGGGAGCTGTTTTTT.

The J gene is TRBJ2-3, the V gene TRBV24-1; possible D gene TRBD2, 7 bases. In germline, CDR1 is KGHDR, CDR2 SFDVKD. V was trimmed by 3 bases and J by 2 bases, leaving 11 bases between them. This CDR3 has 15 residues. The CDR3: CATSDRGATTDTQYF. CDR3 sequence (DNA): TGTGCCACCAGTGATCGGGGGGCCACCACAGATACGCAGTATTTT.

The V gene is TRBV6-5, the J gene TRBJ2-3; TRBD2 matches 7 bases. The J segment lost 2 bases and the V segment lost 4 bases, leaving 6 bases of the junction unmatched. The CDR3 extends over 15 amino acids. Germline assignment: CDR1 MNHEY and CDR2 SVGAGI. CDR3 amino acids: CASSLGGALTDTQYF. The CDR3 DNA follows: TGTGCCAGCAGTTTGGGAGGGGCTCTCACAGATACGCAGTATTTT.

This chain uses TRBV15 with TRBJ1-2; D unclear. The CDR3 totals 13 residues. Germline lookup yields CDR1 LNHNV and CDR2 YYDKDF (reference sequence). V was cut by 0 bases and J by 7 bases, with 9 bases left in between. The CDR3 DNA sequence: TGTGCCACCAGCAGAGATTTAGTGGTTGGCTACACCTTC. Residues: CATSRDLVVGYTF. The full variable domain, in which reference TRBV15 and TRBJ1-2 provide the parts outside the CDR3, is DAMVIQNPRYQVTQFGKPVTLSCSQTLNHNVMYWYQQKSSQAPKLLFHYYDKDFNNEADTPDNFQSRRPNTSFCFLDIRSPGLGDTAMYLCATSRDLVVGYTFGSGTRLTVV.

This clonotype has only a few counts. The chain carries TRBV7-3 and TRBJ2-1; 10 bases fit TRBD2. The CDR3 length is 15 residues. Germline CDR1 SGHTA, CDR2 FQGTGA. J gave up 9 bases and V 2 bases, and 7 bases lay outside the gene matches. Here the CDR3 DNA reads TGTGCCAGCAGCTTAGAGCTAGCGGGAGTGGGTGAGCAGTTCTTC. This codes for CASSLELAGVGEQFF. Combining the CDR3 with reference TRBV7-3 and TRBJ2-1 gives the whole variable domain GAGVSQTPSNKVTEKGKYVELRCDPISGHTALYWYRQSLGQGPEFLIYFQGTGAADDSGLPNDRFFAVRPEGSVSTLKIQRTERGDSAVYLCASSLELAGVGEQFFGPGTRLTVL.

This clonotype was picked up a small number of times. The chain recombines TRBV12-3 or TRBV12-4 with TRBJ1-2; D may be TRBD1 (5 bases). The germline V and J ends were trimmed by 5 bases and 4 bases, with 14 bases remaining between them. The CDR3 contains 14 residues. CDR3 coding DNA: TGTGCCAGCAGTCCCCCAGTGGGGCTCTATGGCTACACCTTC. Amino acids: CASSPPVGLYGYTF.

V is TRBV5-1 and J is TRBJ2-6, with D possibly matching TRBD1 (6 bases). This CDR3 comprises 17 residues. The germline V and J ends were trimmed by 4 bases and 0 bases, with 14 bases remaining between them. Germline V CDR1 and CDR2: SGHRS, YFSETQ. CDR3 DNA: TGCGCCAGCAGCCCGGACAGCCGGCTCTCTGGGGCCAACGTCCTGACTTTC. Translation: CASSPDSRLSGANVLTF. The entire variable domain, with the rest obtained from reference TRBV5-1 and TRBJ2-6, is as follows: KAGVTQTPRYLIKTRGQQVTLSCSPISGHRSVSWYQQTPGQGLQFLFEYFSETQRNKGNFPGRFSGRQFSNSRSEMNVSTLELGDSALYLCASSPDSRLSGANVLTFGAGSRLTVL.

The table lists this clonotype with a few counts. The J gene is TRBJ2-1, the V gene TRBV27; possibly TRBD1 for D (5 bases). Germline lookup yields CDR1 MNHEY and CDR2 SMNVEV (reference sequence). V was pared by 3 bases and J by 0 bases, with 9 bases between. This CDR3 contains 15 residues. This CDR3 reads CASSFRQPSYNEQFF. CDR3 sequence (DNA): TGTGCCAGCAGTTTCAGACAGCCCTCCTACAATGAGCAGTTCTTC.

This clonotype was picked up many times. The J gene is TRBJ2-3, the V gene TRBV28; 8 bases match TRBD1. The CDR3 is made up of 14 amino acids. Unmatched junction bases numbered 5, after V lost 7 bases and J lost 2 bases. The germline V gene encodes CDR1 MDHEN and CDR2 SYDVKM. The CDR3 here is CASNGQGNTDTQYF. CDR3 coding DNA: TGTGCCAGCAATGGACAGGGAAACACAGATACGCAGTATTTT.

The sample holds a few counts of this clonotype. The rearrangement joins TRBV12-3 or TRBV12-4 to TRBJ1-2; 9 nucleotides match TRBD1. The V and J ends lost 5 bases and 6 bases, in that order; junction bases with no gene match: 7. This CDR3 comprises 14 residues. The CDR3 region is CASSDEDRGDGYTF. CDR3 sequence (DNA): TGTGCCAGCAGTGATGAGGACAGGGGCGATGGCTACACCTTC.

J is TRBJ1-5 and V is TRBV29-1; 11 bases align to TRBD1. Germline assignment: CDR1 SQVTM and CDR2 ANQGSEA. The CDR3 covers 14 residues. The J segment lost 6 bases and the V segment lost 6 bases, leaving 7 bases of the junction unmatched. CDR3 loop: CSVQDRGRGQPQHF. The CDR3 DNA reads as TGCAGCGTCCAGGACAGGGGGCGAGGTCAGCCCCAGCATTTT.